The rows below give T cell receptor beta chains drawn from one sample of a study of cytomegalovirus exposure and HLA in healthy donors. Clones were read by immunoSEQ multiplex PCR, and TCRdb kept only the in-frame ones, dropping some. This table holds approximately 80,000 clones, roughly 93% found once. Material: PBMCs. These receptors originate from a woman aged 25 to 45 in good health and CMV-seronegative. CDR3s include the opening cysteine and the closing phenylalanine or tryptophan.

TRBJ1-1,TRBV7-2,CASSTDRKRNTEAFF
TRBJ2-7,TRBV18,CASSPLILAGDDEQYF
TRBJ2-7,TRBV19,CASSPGLAVSYEQYF
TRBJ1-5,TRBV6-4,CASSPEGNQPQHF
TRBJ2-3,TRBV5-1,CASSLTGTGTDTQYF
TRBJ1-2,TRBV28,CASRWLRGNYGYTF
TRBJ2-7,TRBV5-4,CASSQKQGPREQYF
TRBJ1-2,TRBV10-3,CAISEAGTGEVYGYTF
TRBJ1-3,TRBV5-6,CASSLGQGNTIYF
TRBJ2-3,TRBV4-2,CASSRAPPDTQYF
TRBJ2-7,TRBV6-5,CASSYSGGGGRNEQYF
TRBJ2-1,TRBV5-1,CASSPTGITYNEQFF
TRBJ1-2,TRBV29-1,CSVGRDRHYTF
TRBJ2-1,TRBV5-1,CASSLQRENEQFF
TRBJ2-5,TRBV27,CASSFLAGWETQYF
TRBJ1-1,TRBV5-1,CASSSTGLGTEAFF
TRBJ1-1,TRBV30,CAWSVQGFNEAFF
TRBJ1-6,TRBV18,CASSQDSFLGGSPLHF
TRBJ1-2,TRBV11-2,CASSGTGVDGYTF
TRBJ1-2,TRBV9,CASSARGGYTF
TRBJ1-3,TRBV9,CASSVRGSGNTIYF
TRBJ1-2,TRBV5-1,CASSFWTGTNYGYTF
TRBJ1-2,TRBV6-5,CASRNRGGAGGYTF
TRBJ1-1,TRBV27,CASSPRSLGDTEAFF
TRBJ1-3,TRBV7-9,CASLEQGKNTIYF
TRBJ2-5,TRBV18,CASSPRGLQETQYF
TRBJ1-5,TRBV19,CASSIWATSNQPQHF
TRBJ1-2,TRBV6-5,CASSAGAGTYGYTF
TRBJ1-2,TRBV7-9,CASSAQDYGYTF
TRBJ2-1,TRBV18,CASSSGLAGGYYEQFF
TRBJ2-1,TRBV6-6,CASSNLGGNEQFF
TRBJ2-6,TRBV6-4,CASSPGFGSGANVLTF
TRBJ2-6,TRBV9,CASSPRVDRGSGANVLTF
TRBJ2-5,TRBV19,CASSPGTGDRETQYF
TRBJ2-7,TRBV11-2,CASSLDPPWQYF
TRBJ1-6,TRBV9,CASSVRGNNSPLHF
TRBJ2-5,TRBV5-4,CASSLVGGKETQYF
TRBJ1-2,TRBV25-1,CASSEYSGRIYGYTF
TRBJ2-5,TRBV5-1,CASSSRLAGLQETQYF
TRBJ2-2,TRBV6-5,CASSYRAGGGTGELFF
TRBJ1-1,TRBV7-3,CASSPQGLLTEAFF
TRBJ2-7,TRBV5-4,CASSRKQGAYEQYF
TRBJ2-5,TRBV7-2,CASSLAGRVETQYF
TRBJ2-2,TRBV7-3,CASSDRGHNTGELFF
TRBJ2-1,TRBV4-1,CASSQMRVQGTSGYNEQFF